Below, 9 T cell receptor beta chains from the same sample are listed, as sequenced in a study of a mutant IDH1 vaccine in newly diagnosed glioma. No antigen is known for these receptors. Profiled with immunoSEQ multiplex PCR; TCRdb holds only in-frame clones, not every one. The sample lists around 54,000 clones; 85% to 90% were seen once. Time point of the sample: week 35, safety follow-up. Topical imiquimod accompanied each vaccine dose, which consisted of 300 ug of mutant IDH1 20-mer peptide. This material consisted of PBMCs, taken from a glioma patient whose treatment included an IDH1 peptide vaccine. These receptors all come from a man in his forties or fifties with glioma.

The CDR3 DNA reads TGCGCCAGCAGCCCCAGCGGGAGGGCCAACGAGCAGTACTTC. Residues: CASSPSGRANEQYF. V and J are TRBV5-1 and TRBJ2-7, with 10 bases identical to TRBD2. The V and J ends lost 4 bases and 5 bases, in that order; junction bases with no gene match: 6. Germline V gives CDR1 SGHRS, CDR2 YFSETQ. The CDR3 extends over 14 amino acids.

The rearrangement uses TRBV4-3 and TRBJ2-3; weak D call: TRBD2 (6 bases). Germline V lookup: CDR1 LGHNA, CDR2 YSLEER. V lost 0 bases to trimming and J lost 8 bases, with 18 bases between them. The CDR3 spans 16 residues. CDR3 coding DNA: TGCGCCAGCAGCCAAGATCGGATGGCGGGAAGGGGTACGCAGTATTTT. Protein sequence: CASSQDRMAGRGTQYF.

The rearrangement joins TRBV9 to TRBJ2-5; TRBD1 matches at 7 bases. CDR1 is SGDLS and CDR2 is YYNGEE in the germline V gene. The CDR3 length is 14 residues. V lost 3 bases, J lost 3 bases, and 5 bases stayed unmatched. The CDR3 sequence is CASSAGQLKETQYF. The CDR3 DNA is TGTGCCAGCAGCGCGGGACAGTTGAAAGAGACCCAGTACTTC.

Turning to this clone: Other DNA sequences within the sample encode an identical CDR3. This chain links TRBV7-3 with TRBJ1-1; perhaps TRBD1 as D (5 bases). The germline V and J ends were trimmed by 5 bases and 0 bases, with 10 bases remaining between them. The germline V gene has CDR1 SGHTA and CDR2 FQGTGA. This CDR3 has 14 amino acids. This CDR3 is CASSPGTVNTEAFF. CDR3 in DNA: TGTGCCAGCAGCCCTGGGACGGTGAACACTGAAGCTTTCTTT.

This chain uses TRBV6-6 with TRBJ2-7; the match to TRBD2 covers 7 bases. The junction had 9 bases not matched to a gene; V was cut back by 2 bases and J by 5 bases. This CDR3 is 15 amino acids long. Germline V gives CDR1 MNHNY, CDR2 SVGAGI (reference sequence). The CDR3 loop reads CASSYTGQGRDEQYF. The CDR3 DNA reads TGTGCCAGCAGTTACACGGGCCAAGGGAGGGACGAGCAGTACTTC.

The chain recombines TRBV6-5 with TRBJ2-1, with 13 bases matching TRBD2. Per the germline V gene, CDR1 is MNHEY and CDR2 is SVGAGI. After removal of 6 bases from V and 8 bases from J, the junction contained 7 bases not matched to a gene. This CDR3 spans 15 amino acids. CDR3 loop: CASSLWTSGSHEQFF. The CDR3 coding sequence is TGTGCCAGCAGCCTTTGGACTAGCGGGAGCCATGAGCAGTTCTTC.

V usage is TRBV5-1 and J usage is TRBJ2-5; no reliable D call. With 4 bases removed from V and 2 bases from J, the gap between germline ends came to 15 bases. Germline CDR1 and CDR2: SGHRS and YFSETQ. The CDR3 loop spans 15 amino acids. The DNA for the CDR3 is TGCGCCAGCAGCCCAGTCGGGCGCCCACAAGAGACCCAGTACTTC. Residues: CASSPVGRPQETQYF.

The genes are TRBV7-3 and TRBJ1-1; the D gene is possibly TRBD1 (6 bases). V shed 6 bases and J shed 1 base, with 9 bases lying between them. This CDR3 is built from 13 residues. Looked up from germline, CDR1 is SGHTA and CDR2 is FQGTGA. Here the CDR3 reads CASRAGANTEAFF. In DNA, the CDR3 is TGTGCCAGCAGAGCAGGGGCGAACACTGAAGCTTTCTTT.

This clone has more than one count but fewer than ten. The chain combines TRBV6-5 with TRBJ1-2, with unresolved D. Germline CDR1 is MNHEY and CDR2 is SVGAGI. V was cut by 5 bases and J by 2 bases, with 9 bases left in between. The CDR3 is 13 amino acids. The chain's CDR3 is CASSLDGNYGYTF. CDR3 nucleotide sequence: TGTGCCAGCAGTCTGGACGGAAACTATGGCTACACCTTC.